What follows are 13 T cell receptor beta chains derived from one specimen sequenced in a study of sequential checkpoint blockade in melanoma. Treatment specified: randomized to nivolumab then ipilimumab (arm A) or the reverse (arm B). Only in-frame clones appear in the TCRdb table, and some are missing; sequencing was by immunoSEQ multiplex PCR. The sample carries about 12,000 clones, 61% recorded once. The sample consisted of CD8+ T cells sorted from blood (inferred from file names), taken from a patient given nivolumab and ipilimumab in sequence. The receptors shown here come from a human donor with melanoma.

The CDR3: CASSYSTTYEQYF. The CDR3 DNA reads TGTGCCAGCAGTTACTCAACAACCTACGAGCAGTACTTC. J is TRBJ2-7 and V is TRBV6-6, with D unclear. Germline V gene sequence: CDR1 MNHNY, CDR2 SVGAGI (reference sequence). Trimming left V 0 bases short and J 2 bases short, with 5 bases between. This CDR3 is 13 amino acids long.

Concerning this clone: With a far larger clone one base away, a read error is the likely cause. This chain joins TRBV5-6 and TRBJ1-6, with D unresolved. CDR1 is SGHDT and CDR2 is YYEEEE in the germline V gene. The CDR3 totals 15 residues. CDR3 amino acids: CAGSLESGFNSPLHF. The CDR3 DNA reads as TGTGCCGGCAGCTTGGAGTCAGGATTTAATTCACCCCTCCACTTT.

V usage is TRBV6-1 and J usage is TRBJ1-1; 8 nucleotides agree with TRBD1. The CDR3 has 13 amino acids. The germline V gene has CDR1 MNHNS and CDR2 SASEGT. V lost 5 bases and J lost 4; bases outside the gene matches: 3. The CDR3 region is CASSIQGATEAFF. DNA of the CDR3: TGTGCCAGCAGTATTCAGGGGGCCACTGAAGCTTTCTTT.

A few counts support this clone. This probably arose from a read error, given a far larger clone one base away. Lacking the conserved final phenylalanine or tryptophan, this CDR3 likely reflects a read error. The chain is built from TRBV2 and TRBJ1-1; D might be TRBD1 (6 bases). The CDR3 runs 14 residues. Germline V gene sequence: CDR1 SNHLY, CDR2 FYNNEI. CDR3 bases: TGTGCCAGCAGGCCCGGACAGACGAACATTGAAGCTTTCTCT. Translated: CASRPGQTNIEAFS.

The chain is built from TRBV25-1 and TRBJ1-3; D is uncertain. The CDR3 has 14 amino acids. The germline CDR1 and CDR2 sequences are MGHDK and SYGVNS. V lost 4 bases, J lost 8 bases, and 15 bases lay in between. The CDR3, as DNA: TGTGCCAGCAGTGCTTTCCAGGAAGCGGACACCATATATTTT. This sequence encodes CASSAFQEADTIYF. Using reference TRBV25-1 and TRBJ1-3 for the parts outside the CDR3, the full variable domain is EADIYQTPRYLVIGTGKKITLECSQTMGHDKMYWYQQDPGMELHLIHYSYGVNSTEKGDLSSESTVSRIRTEHFPLTLESARPSHTSQYLCASSAFQEADTIYFGEGSWLTVV.

This rearrangement joins TRBV7-8 to TRBJ2-1, with 8 bases matching TRBD2. The ends lost 1 base at V and 4 bases at J; junction bases unmatched: 3. Per germline, CDR1 SGHVS and CDR2 FQNEAQ. The CDR3 contains 15 residues. The CDR3 reads CASSLVTSAYNEQFF. The CDR3, as DNA: TGTGCCAGCAGCTTAGTGACTAGCGCTTACAATGAGCAGTTCTTC.

On this clone itself: At one of its ends the junction is not consistent with the germline gene, which may arise from a read error. The chain couples TRBV6-1 to TRBJ2-5, with 14 bases fitting TRBD2. Germline V gives CDR1 MNHNS, CDR2 SASEGT. This CDR3 has 15 amino acids. The CDR3 loop reads CAGSRLAGGRETQYF. The CDR3 nucleotides are TGTGCCGGCAGCCGACTAGCGGGGGGGCGGGAGACCCAGTACTTC.

The chain recombines TRBV30 with TRBJ2-7, with 7 nucleotides matching TRBD2. The V gene end was trimmed by 4 bases and the J gene end by 6 bases; junction bases not matched to a gene: 9. This CDR3 has 13 amino acids. Germline-derived CDR1 and CDR2 are GTSNPN and SVGIG (reference sequence). CDR3: CAWTSGGSGEQYF. The DNA of the CDR3 is TGTGCCTGGACTAGCGGAGGCTCGGGCGAGCAGTACTTC.

V usage is TRBV5-6 and J usage is TRBJ2-2, with 8 bases that match TRBD2. Germline trimming cut 4 bases from V and 4 bases from J; bases unmatched to any gene: 15. Germline CDR1 reads SGHDT; CDR2 reads YYEEEE. The CDR3 runs to 18 residues. The CDR3 sequence: CASSQGGSGGPFTGELFF. The CDR3 nucleotides are TGTGCCAGCAGCCAGGGAGGTTCGGGGGGGCCCTTCACCGGGGAGCTGTTTTTT.

The rearrangement joins TRBV4-3 to TRBJ2-7; TRBD1 agrees at 7 bases. The CDR3 spans 15 residues. In germline, CDR1 is LGHNA, CDR2 YSLEER. The J segment lost 3 bases and the V segment lost 0 bases, leaving 5 bases of the junction unmatched. As DNA, the CDR3 is TGCGCCAGCAGCCAAGATTTAGGGACAGACTACGAGCAGTACTTC. This translates into CASSQDLGTDYEQYF.

This clone was seen a few times. V and J are TRBV27 and TRBJ1-1; 12 nucleotides align to TRBD1. The CDR3 sequence is 20 residues long. Germline lookup yields CDR1 MNHEY and CDR2 SMNVEV (reference sequence). With 0 bases clipped from V and 1 base from J, the junction kept 12 bases outside the gene matches. CDR3 in amino acids: CASSLSGQGARMEANTEAFF. CDR3 sequence (DNA): TGTGCCAGCAGTTTATCGGGACAGGGGGCCCGTATGGAGGCGAACACTGAAGCTTTCTTT.

The V and J genes are TRBV4-1 and TRBJ2-7; 8 positions match TRBD2. CDR1 is MGHRA and CDR2 is YSYEKL in the germline V gene. V lost 4 bases, J lost 3 bases, and 5 bases stayed unmatched. The CDR3 consists of 14 residues. The chain's CDR3 is CASSPLGRDYEQYF. CDR3 in DNA: TGCGCCAGCAGCCCTCTCGGGAGGGACTACGAGCAGTACTTC.

The chain is built from TRBV27 and TRBJ1-6; a weak D match, TRBD1 (6 bases). Germline V gives CDR1 MNHEY, CDR2 SMNVEV (reference sequence). With 1 base removed from V and 8 bases from J, the gap between germline ends came to 15 bases. This CDR3 is 16 amino acids long. CDR3: CASSLLAGAGDSPLHF. CDR3 bases: TGTGCCAGCAGTTTATTAGCAGGGGCCGGGGATTCACCCCTCCACTTT.